A selection of T cell receptor beta chains follows, all from one sample in a study of blood T cells in healthy people across ages. MiXCR, run by TCRdb on the 5' RACE reads, gives a single entry per CDR3 protein. The repertoire holds roughly 1,000,000 distinct CDR3 sequences, with almost 25% as singletons. These data were also filed under a second study, of T cells of mothers and their children.

Specimen: blood. These receptors originate from a girl aged 2-15 years in good health. CDR3s leave out the opening cysteine and the closing phenylalanine or tryptophan. Size tells how often a clone was seen (once, few, many) or the class of an expanded clone, and some rows leave it out.

size | J | V | CDR3
few | TRBJ1-1 | TRBV29-1 | SVLAGLNRGEAF
NA | TRBJ2-5 | TRBV25-1 | ASSESYEEEETQY
few | TRBJ1-1 | TRBV4-3 | ASSQAQGKGTEAF
few | TRBJ2-5 | TRBV7-9 | ASSLIGNSGETQY
few | TRBJ2-1 | TRBV7-9 | ASSWDWDGIYNEQF
once | TRBJ2-1 | TRBV12-3/TRBV12-4 | ASSFLHWGESYNEQF
NA | NA | TRBV20-1 | SAPGTSGPRNTQY
NA | TRBJ2-5 | TRBV27 | ASSLTFAETQY
NA | TRBJ2-1 | TRBV9 | ASSVGVGVDEQL
NA | TRBJ1-2 | TRBV7-9 | ASSSTTGQGYGYT
few | TRBJ2-7 | TRBV6-2/TRBV6-3 | ASSYVPGDGYEQY
few | NA | TRBV23-1 | ASSHHPHEPNYEQY
NA | TRBJ2-4 | TRBV27 | ASSLSDSTKNIQY
many | TRBJ1-1 | TRBV6-5 | ASSYFPGNTEAF
few | NA | TRBV18 | ASSHPDRAYEQY
few | NA | TRBV7-2 | ASSSSGRTNNEQF
once | TRBJ2-2 | TRBV19 | ASTRANTGELF
few | TRBJ2-7 | TRBV13 | ASGPGQADEQY
NA | TRBJ1-2 | TRBV9 | ASSPTPTGNYGYT
NA | TRBJ2-7 | TRBV7-2 | ASSLLPVYEQY
few | TRBJ2-1 | TRBV24-1 | ATSDSVPWDEQF
NA | TRBJ2-7 | TRBV13 | ASSFPTSGSYEQY
NA | TRBJ2-7 | TRBV3-1 | ASSQLGTVSSYEQY
NA | TRBJ2-7 | TRBV27 | ASAPGLTPYEQY
few | TRBJ1-4 | TRBV20-1 | SAISHRGGREKLF
NA | TRBJ1-1 | TRBV7-6 | ASSPGGTDTEAF
NA | TRBJ1-1 | TRBV29-1 | SVSGVVYTEAF
few | TRBJ2-7 | TRBV20-1 | SVRGGNYEQY
NA | TRBJ2-1 | TRBV4-1 | ASSQVPGGTGLSYNEQF